This is a list of T cell receptor beta chains from one sample in a study of OX40 agonist ivuxolimab in advanced cancers. The repertoire was sequenced with immunoSEQ multiplex PCR; TCRdb's copy has only in-frame clones and lacks some. The profile shows 55,000 or so clones, more than 75% of them singletons. The starting material was CD4+ or CD8+ T cells sorted from blood, obtained in a trial of the OX40 agonist ivuxolimab. The receptors come from an adult with an advanced solid tumor such as melanoma, head and neck, liver or kidney cancer. Each CDR3 is given with its conserved first and last residue. The D gene is left open where the match is weak. Size values are once, few and many counts, or a class for expanded clones, and some rows have none.

j_call: TRBJ2-7
v_call: TRBV19
d_call: .
clone_size: .
cdr3_nt: TGTGCCAGTAAGCTGGGCAGGGACAACTCCTACGAGCAGTACTTC
cdr3_aa: CASKLGRDNSYEQYF

j_call: TRBJ2-3
v_call: TRBV19
d_call: TRBD1
clone_size: .
cdr3_nt: TGTGCCAGTAGTACCTCCGGGACAGGGCCCCCAGATACGCAGTATTTT
cdr3_aa: CASSTSGTGPPDTQYF

j_call: TRBJ1-1
v_call: TRBV14
d_call: .
clone_size: .
cdr3_nt: TGTGCCAGCAGCCAAGCCGCTCATGAAGCTTTCTTT
cdr3_aa: CASSQAAHEAFF

j_call: TRBJ2-5
v_call: TRBV4-1
d_call: .
clone_size: .
cdr3_nt: TGCGCCAGCAGCCCCCTGGGAGGCCAAGAGACCCAGTACTTC
cdr3_aa: CASSPLGGQETQYF

j_call: TRBJ2-7
v_call: TRBV7-8
d_call: .
clone_size: .
cdr3_nt: TGTGCCAGCAGCTTAGAAGGTGCAGGGCCCACTAGGGAGCAGTACTTC
cdr3_aa: CASSLEGAGPTREQYF

j_call: TRBJ1-1
v_call: TRBV11-1
d_call: .
clone_size: few
cdr3_nt: TGTGCCAGCAGCTTAGGGGACCCCGGTAACACTGAAGCTTTCTTT
cdr3_aa: CASSLGDPGNTEAFF

j_call: TRBJ2-2
v_call: TRBV11-2
d_call: .
clone_size: .
cdr3_nt: TGTGCCAGCAGTTTACGGGCGCCTTTGGCCGGGGAGCTGTTTTTT
cdr3_aa: CASSLRAPLAGELFF

j_call: TRBJ2-5
v_call: TRBV5-4
d_call: TRBD2
clone_size: once
cdr3_nt: TGTGCCAGCAGCTCATTACTAGCGGGAGGGATACAAGAGACCCAGTACTTC
cdr3_aa: CASSSLLAGGIQETQYF

j_call: TRBJ2-1
v_call: TRBV5-1
d_call: TRBD2
clone_size: .
cdr3_nt: TGCGCCAGCAACAAGGGGGCAGCTAGCGGGAGGGCCTACAATGAGCAGTTCTTC
cdr3_aa: CASNKGAASGRAYNEQFF

j_call: TRBJ1-1
v_call: TRBV4-1
d_call: .
clone_size: .
cdr3_nt: TGCGCCAGCAGCCAAGATGCGGGCCGAAAAGCTTTCTTT
cdr3_aa: CASSQDAGRKAFF

j_call: TRBJ2-1
v_call: TRBV2
d_call: TRBD2
clone_size: .
cdr3_nt: TGTGCCAGCTCCGGGACTAGCGGGAGGGTGTCCTACAATGAGCAGTTCTTC
cdr3_aa: CASSGTSGRVSYNEQFF

j_call: TRBJ1-2
v_call: TRBV18
d_call: .
clone_size: .
cdr3_nt: TGTGCCAGCTCACCAAGCGGGACAAATAACTATGGCTACACCTTC
cdr3_aa: CASSPSGTNNYGYTF

j_call: TRBJ2-7
v_call: TRBV28
d_call: .
clone_size: .
cdr3_nt: TGTGCCAGCAGTTTAACACAGGAACCCTACGAGCAGTACTTC
cdr3_aa: CASSLTQEPYEQYF

j_call: TRBJ2-5
v_call: TRBV6-5
d_call: .
clone_size: .
cdr3_nt: TGTGCCAGCAGTGCGGATGGAGAGACCCAGTACTTC
cdr3_aa: CASSADGETQYF

j_call: TRBJ2-3
v_call: TRBV18
d_call: TRBD2
clone_size: .
cdr3_nt: TGTGCCAGCTCACCACGAAACAAGCGGGGCAGCACAGATACGCAGTATTTT
cdr3_aa: CASSPRNKRGSTDTQYF

j_call: TRBJ2-7
v_call: TRBV7-2
d_call: TRBD1
clone_size: .
cdr3_nt: TGTGCCAGCAGACGACCGGGACAGGGGGCGGGGGAGCAGTACTTC
cdr3_aa: CASRRPGQGAGEQYF

j_call: TRBJ2-7
v_call: TRBV6-5
d_call: .
clone_size: .
cdr3_nt: TGTGCCAGCAGGAGGACGTCCGAGCAGTACTTC
cdr3_aa: CASRRTSEQYF

j_call: TRBJ2-3
v_call: TRBV28
d_call: .
clone_size: .
cdr3_nt: TGTGCCAGCAGTCTTACTAGTGTGTCAGATACGCAGTATTTT
cdr3_aa: CASSLTSVSDTQYF

j_call: TRBJ1-1
v_call: TRBV30
d_call: .
clone_size: .
cdr3_nt: TGTGCCTGGAGTGTCACGTGGGACACTGAAGCTTTCTTT
cdr3_aa: CAWSVTWDTEAFF

j_call: TRBJ1-3
v_call: TRBV19
d_call: .
clone_size: .
cdr3_nt: TGTGCCAGTAGTAGGGGATTCGCTGGAAACACCATATATTTT
cdr3_aa: CASSRGFAGNTIYF

j_call: TRBJ1-1
v_call: TRBV10-1
d_call: TRBD1
clone_size: .
cdr3_nt: TGCGCCAGCAGCAAGACAGGGACTGAAGCTTTCTTT
cdr3_aa: CASSKTGTEAFF

j_call: TRBJ1-2
v_call: TRBV10-3
d_call: TRBD1
clone_size: .
cdr3_nt: TGTGCCATCAGTGCGGACAGGGGGCGAGGCTACACCTTC
cdr3_aa: CAISADRGRGYTF

j_call: TRBJ2-1
v_call: TRBV6-4
d_call: TRBD2
clone_size: .
cdr3_nt: TGTGCCAGCAGCAAAACCGGGACTAGCGGGAGCAATGAGCAGTTCTTC
cdr3_aa: CASSKTGTSGSNEQFF

j_call: TRBJ2-5
v_call: TRBV30
d_call: .
clone_size: once
cdr3_nt: TGTGCCTGGATTACCCCATCCTACGGGGAGACCCAGTACTTC
cdr3_aa: CAWITPSYGETQYF

j_call: TRBJ2-1
v_call: TRBV27
d_call: TRBD1
clone_size: .
cdr3_nt: TGTGCCAGCAACTACAGGGGGAGTAATGAGCAGTTCTTC
cdr3_aa: CASNYRGSNEQFF

j_call: TRBJ2-5
v_call: TRBV4-2
d_call: TRBD2
clone_size: .
cdr3_nt: TGTGCCAGCAGCCAAGGCGGGGGGGACCAAGAGACCCAGTACTTC
cdr3_aa: CASSQGGGDQETQYF

j_call: TRBJ1-5
v_call: TRBV10-3
d_call: TRBD1
clone_size: .
cdr3_nt: TGTGCCATCAGTGAGACCTCCGGGACAGCTTCACAGCCCCAGCATTTT
cdr3_aa: CAISETSGTASQPQHF